Below are 30 T cell receptor beta chains sequenced from a single sample in a study of blood T cell repertoires in COVID-19. Sequencing used immunoSEQ multiplex PCR; TCRdb keeps in-frame clones, though not all of them. Of 120,000 to 150,000 clones listed, approximately 83% are singletons. Input material: peripheral blood. These receptors came from a woman between 55 and 75 years old with COVID-19, enrolled during active disease.

The chain couples TRBV15 to TRBJ1-2; 7 bases align to TRBD1. V was pared by 2 bases and J by 3 bases, with 3 bases of the junction left unmatched. In germline, CDR1 is LNHNV, CDR2 YYDKDF (reference sequence). CDR3 length: 14 residues. DNA for the CDR3: TGTGCCACCAGCAGAAACAGGGGCGACTATGGCTACACCTTC. Protein: CATSRNRGDYGYTF.

The chain recombines TRBV28 with TRBJ1-2; D remains ambiguous. The length of the CDR3 is 11 residues. Trimming stripped 1 base from V and 6 bases from J, with 3 bases between. CDR1 and CDR2 from the germline V gene are MDHEN and SYDVKM. CDR3 DNA: TGTGCCAGCAGTTTATCGGATGGCTACACCTTC. This gives the protein CASSLSDGYTF.

The chain has TRBV12-3 or TRBV12-4 and TRBJ1-1, with a possible D match to TRBD1 (5 bases). CDR3 length: 12 residues. The CDR3 loop reads CAGVGLNTEAFF. CDR3 nucleotides: TGTGCTGGGGTGGGGCTGAACACTGAAGCTTTCTTT.

V is TRBV28 and J is TRBJ1-2; D possibly corresponds to TRBD1 (5 bases). The CDR3 loop spans 14 amino acids. The germline gives CDR1 MDHEN, CDR2 SYDVKM. Trimming took off 6 bases at V and 3 bases at J, with 14 bases between the two ends. CDR3 region: CASSPREGHYGYTF. In nucleotides, the CDR3 is TGTGCCAGCAGCCCGAGGGAGGGACACTATGGCTACACCTTC.

V usage is TRBV5-1 and J usage is TRBJ2-1; TRBD2 matches 11 bases. Trimming took 0 bases from V and 8 from J; bases not matched to a gene: 7. Per germline, CDR1 SGHRS and CDR2 YFSETQ. The length of the CDR3 is 16 residues. CDR3 residues: CASSLAVGTSGYEQFF. Here the CDR3 DNA reads TGCGCCAGCAGCTTGGCCGTGGGGACTAGCGGCTATGAGCAGTTCTTC.

The chain uses TRBV15 and TRBJ1-5; possible D gene TRBD1, 6 bases. The ends were cut back, 5 bases at V and 0 bases at J, with 23 bases in the middle. This CDR3 comprises 19 residues. Germline lookup yields CDR1 LNHNV and CDR2 YYDKDF (reference sequence). The CDR3 reads CATSRQTTRGAYSNQPQHF. As DNA, the CDR3 is TGTGCCACCAGCCGTCAGACCACCAGGGGCGCATATAGCAATCAGCCCCAGCATTTT.

V and J are TRBV7-9 and TRBJ1-3; D is ambiguous. Germline CDR1 and CDR2: SEHNR and FQNEAQ (reference sequence). The CDR3 covers 15 residues. Trimming pared 3 bases from V and 0 bases from J, leaving 9 bases between. The DNA of the CDR3 is TGTGCCAGCAGCTTGCAAGCGATCTCTGGAAACACCATATATTTT. Amino acid sequence: CASSLQAISGNTIYF. Looking up the rest from reference TRBV7-9 and TRBJ1-3 gives the full variable domain: DTGVSQNPRHKITKRGQNVTFRCDPISEHNRLYWYRQTLGQGPEFLTYFQNEAQLEKSRLLSDRFSAERPKGSFSTLEIQRTEQGDSAMYLCASSLQAISGNTIYFGEGSWLTVV.

The V and J genes are TRBV7-9 and TRBJ2-3; perhaps TRBD1 as D (6 bases). Trimming removed 8 bases from V and 2 bases from J, with 17 bases in between. This CDR3 is 15 amino acids long. Germline assignment: CDR1 SEHNR and CDR2 FQNEAQ (reference sequence). The CDR3 sequence: CASVQGILITDTQYF. The CDR3 DNA reads TGTGCCAGCGTCCAGGGGATACTTATCACAGATACGCAGTATTTT. The full variable domain, its missing parts supplied by reference TRBV7-9 and TRBJ2-3, is DTGVSQNPRHKITKRGQNVTFRCDPISEHNRLYWYRQTLGQGPEFLTYFQNEAQLEKSRLLSDRFSAERPKGSFSTLEIQRTEQGDSAMYLCASVQGILITDTQYFGPGTRLTVL.

This sequence joins TRBV30 and TRBJ1-2; tentatively, D is TRBD1 (6 bases). Trimming left V 7 bases short and J 7 bases short, with 22 bases between. The CDR3 contains 14 residues. Germline V gene sequence: CDR1 GTSNPN, CDR2 SVGIG (reference sequence). The CDR3 region is CALRMGGAARGYTF. In DNA form, the CDR3 reads TGTGCCTTAAGGATGGGGGGGGCGGCCCGTGGCTACACCTTC.

The chain couples TRBV3-1 (or the pseudogene TRBV3-2) to TRBJ1-2; tentatively, D is TRBD1 (5 bases). Germline lookup yields CDR1 LGHDT and CDR2 YNNKEL (reference sequence). Trimming took 3 bases from V and 4 from J, leaving 9 bases between them. The CDR3 consists of 13 residues. CDR3 loop: CASSHGHIYGYTF. The CDR3 bases are TGTGCCAGCAGCCACGGACACATCTATGGCTACACCTTC.

This chain links TRBV5-1 with TRBJ1-1, with D possibly matching TRBD1 (5 bases). V was pared by 6 bases and J by 6 bases, with 12 bases between. The CDR3 spans 12 residues. CDR1 is SGHRS and CDR2 is YFSETQ in the germline V gene. The CDR3 DNA sequence: TGCGCCAGCACGGGAGGGGCATCTGAAGCTTTCTTT. Translating gives CASTGGASEAFF.

The chain has TRBV4-1 and TRBJ2-1; D unresolved. Looked up from germline, CDR1 is MGHRA and CDR2 is YSYEKL. V was shortened by 0 bases and J by 9 bases, with 6 bases between the two germline ends. The CDR3 runs 12 residues. The CDR3 DNA is TGCGCCAGCAGCCAAGAGCCGGGTGAGCAGTTCTTC. This encodes CASSQEPGEQFF.

This rearrangement joins TRBV7-9 to TRBJ2-3; 10 bases match TRBD2. Per the germline V gene, CDR1 is SEHNR and CDR2 is FQNEAQ (reference sequence). This CDR3 is 16 amino acids long. V was pared by 5 bases and J by 5 bases, with 10 bases of the junction left unmatched. The CDR3 loop reads CASSHPSGGRGDTQYF. CDR3 bases: TGTGCCAGCAGCCACCCTAGCGGGGGAAGGGGAGATACGCAGTATTTT.

The rearrangement uses TRBV18 and TRBJ2-1, with TRBD1 matching 7 bases. Looked up from germline, CDR1 is KGHSH and CDR2 is LQKENI. This CDR3 comprises 18 residues. J gave up 5 bases and V 2 bases, and 15 bases lay outside the gene matches. CDR3: CASSPFGQDEVLNNEQFF. CDR3 DNA sequence: TGTGCCAGCTCACCATTCGGACAGGATGAAGTGCTGAACAATGAGCAGTTCTTC.

DNA for the CDR3: TGTGCCAGCAGCTTAGGAGTTAATGAAAAACTGTTTTTT. It is translated as CASSLGVNEKLFF. The V gene is TRBV7-3, the J gene TRBJ1-4; D not certain. This CDR3 comprises 13 residues. The ends were cut back, 2 bases at V and 4 bases at J, with 5 bases in the middle. The germline V gene encodes CDR1 SGHTA and CDR2 FQGTGA.

DNA for the CDR3: TGTGCCATCAGCGGGGACAGGCGCCGCTCGGGCTACACCTTC. Translating gives CAISGDRRRSGYTF. The chain has TRBV10-3 and TRBJ1-2, with 8 bases lining up with TRBD1. The CDR3 runs 14 residues. Losses at the gene ends were 6 bases for V and 8 bases for J; bases not matched to a gene: 11. The germline V gene encodes CDR1 ENHRY and CDR2 SYGVKD.

A single count supports this clone. V usage is TRBV7-2 and J usage is TRBJ2-3; 14 bases match TRBD2. Germline V gene sequence: CDR1 SGHTA, CDR2 FQGNSA. CDR3 size: 17 residues. The ends lost 5 bases at V and 4 bases at J; junction bases unmatched: 8. CDR3 residues: CASSTGLAGAGADTQYF. In nucleotides, the CDR3 is TGTGCCAGCAGCACGGGACTAGCGGGGGCCGGGGCAGATACGCAGTATTTT.

This clone was picked up one time. The CDR3: CASSLDSMNTEAFF. In DNA, the CDR3 is TGTGCCAGCAGCTTGGACAGCATGAACACTGAAGCTTTCTTT. The gene calls are TRBV5-8 and TRBJ1-1; D uncertain. The CDR3 loop spans 14 amino acids. The germline V gene has CDR1 SGHTS and CDR2 YDEGEE. Trimming shortened V by 0 bases and J by 0 bases, and 6 bases separated the two germline ends. Drawing the rest from reference TRBV5-8 and TRBJ1-1, the complete variable domain is EAGVTQSPTHLIKTRGQQATLRCSPISGHTSVYWYQQALGLGLQFLLWYDEGEERNRGNFPPRFSGRQFPNYSSELNVNALELEDSALYLCASSLDSMNTEAFFGQGTRLTVV.

The chain has TRBV3-1 (or the pseudogene TRBV3-2) and TRBJ1-5, with unresolved D. Germline assignment: CDR1 LGHDT and CDR2 YNNKEL (reference sequence). V was shortened by 1 base and J by 6 bases, with 13 bases between the two germline ends. The CDR3 is 15 residues long. The CDR3 region is CASSQGSPASQPQHF. The CDR3 nucleotides read TGTGCCAGCAGCCAAGGTAGCCCCGCGAGTCAGCCCCAGCATTTT.

This chain connects TRBV19 to TRBJ2-7; 8 nucleotides align to TRBD1. Per the germline V gene, CDR1 is LNHDA and CDR2 is SQIVND (reference sequence). The CDR3 has 15 amino acids. V dropped 3 bases and J dropped 0; count of bases not matched to a gene: 4. This chain's CDR3 is CASSMGTGASYEQYF. As DNA, the CDR3 is TGTGCCAGTAGTATGGGGACAGGAGCCTCCTACGAGCAGTACTTC.

This rearrangement joins TRBV28 to TRBJ1-2; D not certain. Trimming left V 6 bases short and J 5 bases short, with 19 bases between. Germline V gene lookup returns CDR1 MDHEN and CDR2 SYDVKM. This CDR3 comprises 15 residues. CDR3 region: CASSLPAGNGYGYTF. The CDR3 DNA reads TGTGCCAGCAGCCTCCCGGCGGGGAACGGATATGGCTACACCTTC.

The chain links TRBV3-1 (or the pseudogene TRBV3-2) to TRBJ2-5; 12 nucleotides match TRBD2. Germline V lookup: CDR1 LGHDT, CDR2 YNNKEL (reference sequence). V shed 4 bases, J shed 5 bases, and the junction held 5 bases outside the gene matches. The CDR3 covers 15 residues. CDR3 nucleotides: TGTGCCAGCAGCCGACTAGCGGGGGCCTTTGAGACCCAGTACTTC. Encoded protein: CASSRLAGAFETQYF.

This chain's CDR3 is CAWSVLSEQFF. The CDR3, as DNA: TGTGCCTGGAGTGTACTTAGTGAGCAGTTCTTC. The chain carries TRBV30 and TRBJ2-1; no clear D gene. Trimming shortened V by 0 bases and J by 9 bases, and 6 bases separated the two germline ends. CDR1 is GTSNPN, CDR2 SVGIG, per germline (reference sequence). The CDR3 is 11 amino acids.

CDR3 sequence: CASSERTGLEETQYF. In nucleotides, the CDR3 is TGTGCCAGCAGCGAAAGGACAGGGTTAGAAGAGACCCAGTACTTC. The chain carries TRBV11-3 and TRBJ2-5, with 8 bases identical to TRBD1. V trimming: 5 bases; J trimming: 3 bases; junction bases outside the gene matches: 8. CDR1 and CDR2 (germline): SGHNT, YENEEA. CDR3 length: 15 residues.

V gene TRBV11-2 combines with J gene TRBJ1-5, with no clear D. Looked up from germline, CDR1 is SGHAT and CDR2 is FQNNGV. There are 15 residues in the CDR3. V dropped 1 base and J dropped 1 base, with 8 bases sitting between them. CDR3 amino acids: CASSLGPGSNQPQHF. The CDR3 DNA is TGTGCCAGCAGCTTAGGGCCGGGAAGCAATCAGCCCCAGCATTTT.

The chain combines TRBV28 with TRBJ1-5; the match to TRBD1 covers 9 bases. V gave up 7 bases and J gave up 7 bases; unmatched junction bases: 14. The CDR3 is made up of 16 amino acids. The germline gives CDR1 MDHEN, CDR2 SYDVKM. CDR3 in DNA: TGTGCCAGCACCCCTAGGGAGACAGGGGGTTACCAGCCCCAGCATTTT. The encoded protein is CASTPRETGGYQPQHF. The full variable domain, rest sourced from reference TRBV28 and TRBJ1-5, is DVKVTQSSRYLVKRTGEKVFLECVQDMDHENMFWYRQDPGLGLRLIYFSYDVKMKEKGDIPEGYSVSREKKERFSLILESASTNQTSMYLCASTPRETGGYQPQHFGDGTRLSIL.

The V gene is TRBV7-8, the J gene TRBJ2-7; D remains unclear. The CDR3 extends over 16 amino acids. Germline CDR1 and CDR2: SGHVS and FQNEAQ. V lost 5 bases and J lost 3, with 20 bases in between. CDR3: CASSLAHQAHLYEQYF. CDR3 sequence (DNA): TGTGCCAGCAGCCTCGCCCACCAGGCGCATCTCTACGAGCAGTACTTC.

The chain links TRBV2 to TRBJ1-1, with D maybe TRBD1 (6 bases). Per germline, CDR1 SNHLY and CDR2 FYNNEI. The CDR3 is 11 residues long. V was pared by 5 bases and J by 8 bases, with 9 bases between. In nucleotides, the CDR3 is TGTGCCAGCAGTCCGGACAGAGAAGCTTTCTTT. Its translation is CASSPDREAFF. Based on the CDR3 plus reference TRBV2 and TRBJ1-1, the full variable domain is EPEVTQTPSHQVTQMGQEVILRCVPISNHLYFYWYRQILGQKVEFLVSFYNNEISEKSEIFDDQFSVERPDGSNFTLKIRSTKLEDSAMYFCASSPDREAFFGQGTRLTVV.

This chain joins TRBV18 and TRBJ1-5, with TRBD1 matching 7 bases. V was clipped by 3 bases and J by 4 bases; unmatched bases: 12. This CDR3 contains 17 residues. Germline V gene sequence: CDR1 KGHSH, CDR2 LQKENI. CDR3 nucleotides: TGTGCCAGCTCACCGTCACAGGGGCTGGGCCAGAATCAGCCCCAGCATTTT. It specifies CASSPSQGLGQNQPQHF.

This rearrangement joins TRBV28 to TRBJ1-1; TRBD1 is a possible D gene (5 bases). The germline V gene encodes CDR1 MDHEN and CDR2 SYDVKM. The CDR3 spans 14 residues. The V and J ends lost 6 bases and 2 bases respectively, with 13 bases between them. This chain's CDR3 is CASSIRGLNTEAFF. The CDR3 DNA reads as TGTGCCAGCAGCATAAGGGGACTAAACACTGAAGCTTTCTTT.